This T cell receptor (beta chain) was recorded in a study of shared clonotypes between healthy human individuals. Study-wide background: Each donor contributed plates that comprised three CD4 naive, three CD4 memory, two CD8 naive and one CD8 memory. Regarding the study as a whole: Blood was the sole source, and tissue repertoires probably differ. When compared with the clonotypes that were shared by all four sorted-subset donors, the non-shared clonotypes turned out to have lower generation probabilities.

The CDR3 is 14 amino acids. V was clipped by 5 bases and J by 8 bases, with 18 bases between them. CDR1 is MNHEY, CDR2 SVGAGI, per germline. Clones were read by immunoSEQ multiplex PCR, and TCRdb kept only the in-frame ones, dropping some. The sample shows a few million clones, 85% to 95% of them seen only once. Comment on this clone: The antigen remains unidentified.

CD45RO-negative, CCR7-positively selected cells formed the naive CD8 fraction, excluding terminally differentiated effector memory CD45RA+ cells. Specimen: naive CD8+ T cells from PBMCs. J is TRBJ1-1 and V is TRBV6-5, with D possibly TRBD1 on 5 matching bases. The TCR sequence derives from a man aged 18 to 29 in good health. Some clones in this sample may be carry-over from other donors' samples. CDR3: CASSASAGRLEAFF. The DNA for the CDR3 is TGTGCCAGCAGTGCATCTGCGGGACGACTCGAAGCTTTCTTT.